A selection of T cell receptor beta chains follows, all from one sample in a study of T cell responses to AZD1222 COVID-19 vaccine. Method: immunoSEQ multiplex PCR; TCRdb's copy keeps in-frame clones and lacks some. This sample has about 160,000 clones; around 90% occur once, and the top ten carry approximately 1.5%. Here the sequenced sample was peripheral blood, taken on day 0 of AZD1222 vaccination. These receptor sequences come from an adult in good health. Each CDR3 is given with its conserved first and last residue. A D gene is named only where the DNA matches it firmly. Clone size is not always given. Where it is, it says once, few, many or a class for expanded clones.

j_call d_call clone_size v_call cdr3_aa cdr3_nt
TRBJ1-2 . . TRBV6-2/TRBV6-3 CASSWSPAILYYGYTF TGTGCCAGCAGTTGGAGCCCTGCCATACTTTACTATGGCTACACCTTC
TRBJ1-1 . once TRBV6-5 CASSYSSGALGTEAFF TGTGCCAGCAGTTACTCTTCAGGGGCGCTGGGCACTGAAGCTTTCTTT
TRBJ2-7 TRBD1 once TRBV5-4 CASSFGQGRYEQYF TGTGCCAGCAGCTTTGGACAGGGGAGATACGAGCAGTACTTC
TRBJ1-2 . few TRBV7-9 CASANPGPTYYGYTF TGTGCCAGCGCTAATCCGGGACCGACATACTATGGCTACACCTTC
TRBJ2-1 TRBD1 . TRBV11-3 CASSLGGQGFVDEQFF TGTGCCAGCAGCTTAGGGGGACAGGGGTTCGTTGATGAGCAGTTCTTC
TRBJ2-2 . . TRBV7-9 CASSTTPGARELFF TGTGCCAGCAGCACCACACCCGGGGCAAGGGAGCTGTTTTTT
TRBJ2-7 . . TRBV9 CASSVVADSYEQYF TGTGCCAGCAGCGTAGTGGCAGATTCCTACGAGCAGTACTTC
TRBJ2-1 . . TRBV9 CASSVEQGTYNEQFF TGTGCCAGCAGCGTAGAACAGGGCACTTACAATGAGCAGTTCTTC
TRBJ2-3 TRBD2 . TRBV19 CASRRPGLAGGGGTDTQYF TGTGCCAGTAGAAGACCGGGACTAGCGGGAGGGGGGGGCACAGATACGCAGTATTTT
TRBJ2-2 . . TRBV29-1 CSVDGRNTGELFF TGCAGCGTTGATGGGCGGAACACCGGGGAGCTGTTTTTT
TRBJ2-7 TRBD1 . TRBV19 CASSIAGTGGDEQYF TGTGCCAGTAGTATAGCTGGGACAGGGGGAGACGAGCAGTACTTC
TRBJ1-1 TRBD1 . TRBV2 CASSHWPDRAMNTEAFF TGTGCCAGCAGTCACTGGCCGGACAGGGCCATGAACACTGAAGCTTTCTTT
TRBJ2-3 TRBD1 once TRBV7-3 CASSYGQGVGTDTQYF TGTGCCAGCAGCTATGGACAGGGGGTAGGGACAGATACGCAGTATTTT
TRBJ2-5 . . TRBV11-1 CASSLGEETQYF TGTGCCAGCAGCTTAGGAGAAGAGACCCAGTACTTC
TRBJ1-1 . . TRBV6-6 CASSPDTPRGRGEAFF TGTGCCAGCAGTCCCGATACCCCGCGGGGGAGAGGTGAAGCTTTCTTT
TRBJ1-2 TRBD1 . TRBV10-3 CAISGQGALNYGYTF TGTGCCATCAGTGGACAGGGGGCCCTCAACTATGGCTACACCTTC
TRBJ2-3 TRBD2 . TRBV6-2/TRBV6-3 CASSPEHPGLATPDTQYF TGTGCCAGCAGTCCGGAACATCCGGGACTAGCAACCCCAGATACGCAGTATTTT
TRBJ1-2 . once TRBV19 CASSMNTGYGYTF TGTGCCAGTAGTATGAACACAGGCTATGGCTACACCTTC
TRBJ1-4 . once TRBV11-2 CASSSPATNEKLFF TGTGCCAGCAGCTCCCCCGCAACTAATGAAAAACTGTTTTTT
TRBJ2-5 . . TRBV30 CAWKNQGQETQYF TGTGCCTGGAAGAACCAGGGTCAAGAGACCCAGTACTTC
TRBJ1-2 . . TRBV11-2 CASSDFQVDNYGYTF TGTGCCAGCAGCGATTTCCAGGTGGACAACTATGGCTACACCTTC
TRBJ1-5 TRBD1 . TRBV28 CAGGGQEPQHF TGTGCCGGAGGGGGCCAGGAGCCCCAGCATTTT
TRBJ2-2 . . TRBV3-1/TRBV3-2 CASSQVAGDTGELFF TGTGCCAGCAGCCAAGTCGCAGGGGATACCGGGGAGCTGTTTTTT
TRBJ2-1 TRBD1 . TRBV2 CARDRVGVTEQFF TGTGCCAGGGACAGGGTAGGAGTCACTGAGCAGTTCTTC
TRBJ2-3 TRBD2 . TRBV11-3 CASSFRGGGGTQYF TGTGCCAGCAGCTTTCGGGGGGGTGGAGGTACGCAGTATTTT
TRBJ2-2 TRBD1 . TRBV19 CASSNRGDTGELFF TGTGCCAGTAGTAACAGGGGAGACACCGGGGAGCTGTTTTTT
TRBJ2-7 TRBD2 . TRBV7-9 CASSLGGGSVTYEQYF TGTGCCAGCAGCTTAGGGGGAGGGAGCGTTACCTACGAGCAGTACTTC
TRBJ2-1 . . TRBV4-3 CASSQEEDWTPPYNEQFF TGCGCCAGCAGCCAAGAGGAAGACTGGACTCCCCCCTACAATGAGCAGTTCTTC
TRBJ2-7 TRBD2 . TRBV10-3 CASLSGANYEQYF TGTGCCAGTCTTAGCGGGGCAAACTACGAGCAGTACTTC
TRBJ2-7 . . TRBV19 CASSLGREQYF TGTGCCAGCTCCCTAGGTCGAGAGCAGTACTTC
TRBJ1-6 . . TRBV6-6 CASSPTGTTNRGTSSYNSPLHF TGTGCCAGCAGTCCAACGGGGACGACAAACCGAGGCACGAGCTCCTATAATTCACCCCTCCACTTT
TRBJ1-6 . . TRBV6-5 CASTYRASNSPLHF TGTGCCAGCACCTACAGGGCCTCCAATTCACCCCTCCACTTT
TRBJ1-2 . . TRBV18 CASSPQGSNNYGYTF TGTGCCAGCTCACCACAGGGCTCAAATAACTATGGCTACACCTTC
TRBJ2-2 . few TRBV6-5 CASSLTYPVAGELFF TGTGCCAGCAGTCTGACATATCCGGTGGCCGGGGAGCTGTTTTTT
TRBJ2-1 . . TRBV4-2 CASSQDEVFYNEQFF TGTGCCAGCAGCCAAGATGAGGTATTCTACAATGAGCAGTTCTTC
TRBJ2-3 . . TRBV3-1/TRBV3-2 CASSPSGTTPTDTQYF TGTGCCAGCAGCCCCTCCGGGACAACTCCCACAGATACGCAGTATTTT
TRBJ1-1 . . TRBV7-6 CASSERDGGGTEAFF TGTGCCAGCAGCGAAAGAGACGGTGGCGGGACTGAAGCTTTCTTT
TRBJ1-1 . . TRBV27 CASSPLGRGAFF TGTGCCAGCAGTCCTCTCGGAAGGGGTGCTTTCTTT
TRBJ2-1 . . TRBV12-3/TRBV12-4 CASSWGIIYEQFF TGTGCCAGCAGTTGGGGCATTATTTATGAGCAGTTCTTC
TRBJ2-7 TRBD2 . TRBV18 CASSPPEGGSYEQYF TGTGCCAGCTCACCACCAGAGGGCGGGAGCTACGAGCAGTACTTC
TRBJ2-4 . . TRBV4-3 CASSQVGEGVDKNIQYF TGCGCCAGCAGCCAAGTTGGAGAGGGGGTTGACAAAAACATTCAGTACTTC
TRBJ2-7 . once TRBV7-5 CARQTARRNEQYF TGTGCCAGGCAGACGGCCCGGAGGAACGAGCAGTACTTC
TRBJ2-1 TRBD2 . TRBV10-3 CAISPTSGSYNEQFF TGTGCCATCAGCCCCACTAGCGGGTCCTACAATGAGCAGTTCTTC
TRBJ1-4 . . TRBV7-9 CASTPTIQGRKLFF TGTGCCAGCACCCCGACCATTCAGGGGCGGAAACTGTTTTTT
TRBJ1-1 . . TRBV30 CAWSQGRGQEAFF TGTGCCTGGAGTCAGGGCAGGGGTCAGGAAGCTTTCTTT
TRBJ1-2 TRBD1 . TRBV12-3/TRBV12-4 CASRHRDRGGYTF TGTGCCAGCAGGCACCGGGACAGGGGTGGCTACACCTTC
TRBJ1-2 . . TRBV5-1 CASSQDYYGYTF TGCGCCAGCAGCCAGGACTACTATGGCTACACCTTC
TRBJ1-2 TRBD1 . TRBV7-2 CASSQQGALDYGYTF TGTGCCAGCAGCCAGCAGGGGGCTCTGGACTATGGCTACACCTTC
TRBJ2-5 . . TRBV11-1 CASSAGRGEGETQYF TGTGCCAGCAGCGCAGGCAGGGGTGAGGGAGAGACCCAGTACTTC
TRBJ2-7 . . TRBV5-1 CASSLAGSSEQYF TGCGCCAGCAGCTTGGCCGGATCGTCCGAGCAGTACTTC
TRBJ1-1 TRBD1 . TRBV3-1/TRBV3-2 CASSQDQGAVNAFF TGTGCCAGCAGCCAAGATCAGGGGGCAGTGAATGCTTTCTTT
TRBJ2-5 . . TRBV7-3 CASSSAGQQETQYF TGTGCCAGCAGCTCAGCGGGACAGCAAGAGACCCAGTACTTC
TRBJ2-1 TRBD2 . TRBV4-3 CASSPRWVGLAGYNEQFF TGCGCCAGCAGCCCACGGTGGGTGGGACTAGCGGGGTACAATGAGCAGTTCTTC